This record concerns one T cell receptor beta chain sequence. V was pared by 5 bases and J by 3 bases, with 20 bases between. The CDR3 has 15 amino acids. Looked up from germline, CDR1 is SQVTM and CDR2 is ANQGSEA. This sample was taken from a study of T cell changes during pregnancy in multiple sclerosis. Using immunoSEQ multiplex PCR, the repertoire was profiled, and TCRdb retains in-frame clones only, with some absent. The sample contains some 130,000 clones, 96% of which appear only once. This chain uses TRBV29-1 with TRBJ2-7; D might be TRBD2 (7 bases). This specimen was peripheral blood, taken after pregnancy. This clonotype was obtained from a female donor with multiple sclerosis, enrolled in a pregnancy study. This chain's CDR3 is CSVLPEGGAFYEQYF. The CDR3 DNA reads as TGCAGCGTTCTCCCGGAAGGGGGGGCCTTCTACGAGCAGTACTTC.